Listed below are T cell receptor beta chains from one sample, sequenced in a study of T cells in Graves' hyperthyroidism and ophthalmopathy. TCRdb reprocessed the multiplex PCR reads via MiXCR and lists one record per CDR3 protein. This sample yields about half a million distinct CDR3 sequences, of which 15% to 20% are seen a single time; roughly 44% belongs to the top ten. Sequencing input: blood. All receptors derive from a man between 40 and 49 years old with Graves' ophthalmopathy. Both conserved end residues are part of each CDR3. D genes are given only for firm matches. The size of a clone is reported for some rows only, either as once, few or many, or as a class for expanded clones.

TRBJ2-5 . TRBD1 TRBV30 TGTGCCTGGACACAGGGGCCGCAAGAGACCCAGTACTTC CAWTQGPQETQYF
TRBJ2-1 few TRBD1 TRBV19 TGTGCCAGTAGCTCGGACAGGGACTCCTACAATGAGCAGTTCTTC CASSSDRDSYNEQFF
TRBJ2-5 . TRBD2 TRBV4-1 TGCGCCAGCAGCCAATTTAGCGGGGGGGAGACCCAGTACTTC CASSQFSGGETQYF
TRBJ2-2 . . TRBV11-2 TGTGCCAGCAGCCCCCACACTACCGGGGAGCTGTTTTTT CASSPHTTGELFF
TRBJ2-7 many . TRBV6-4 TGTGCCAGCAGTGAGGAGTTAGGCTACGAGCAGTACTTC CASSEELGYEQYF
TRBJ2-7 many TRBD2 TRBV28 TGTGCCAGCCGATATACTAGCGGGAGCTTCTACGAGCAGTACTTC CASRYTSGSFYEQYF
TRBJ2-5 few . TRBV2 TGTGCCAGCAGGCCCGGACGGATGGACCAAGAGACCCAGTACTTC CASRPGRMDQETQYF
TRBJ2-5 many TRBD1 TRBV28 TGTGCCAGCAGTCCCGGGGACAGGGGAGAGACCCAGTACTTC CASSPGDRGETQYF
TRBJ2-7 . . TRBV15 TGTGCCACCAGCAGAGCCCGGGACGACTCCTACGAGCAGTACTTC CATSRARDDSYEQYF
TRBJ2-2 . . TRBV12-3/TRBV12-4 TGTGCCAGCAGCTCCGGCAGGGGGGGATTAAGCGCCGGGGAGCTGTTTTTT CASSSGRGGLSAGELFF
TRBJ1-1 few . TRBV4-1 TGCGCCAGCAACCGTGGGGGGAGCCAGAACACTGAAGCTTTCTTT CASNRGGSQNTEAFF
TRBJ1-1 few . TRBV5-1 TGCGCCAGCAGCTGGATGGACAAGAAATCTGAAGCTTTCTTT CASSWMDKKSEAFF
TRBJ2-1 . TRBD2 TRBV7-2 TGTGCCAGCAGCCCTAGAGGACTAGCGGGGGGCCATGAGCAGTTCTTC CASSPRGLAGGHEQFF
TRBJ1-6 . . TRBV11-2 TGTGCCAGCAGCTCTGGACAGTATAATTCACCCCTCCACTTT CASSSGQYNSPLHF
TRBJ2-1 . TRBD2 TRBV19 TGTGCCAGTAGTACAACTAGCGGGAGTAAAGGTGAGCAGTTCTTC CASSTTSGSKGEQFF
TRBJ1-2 . TRBD1 TRBV13 TGTGCCAGCAGCTTGGGACAGGGGATGACAGGGGCTAACTATGGCTACACCTTC CASSLGQGMTGANYGYTF
TRBJ1-1 many . TRBV7-6 TGTGCCAGCAGCTTAGGGCAGAGCACTGAAGCTTTCTTT CASSLGQSTEAFF
TRBJ1-2 many TRBD1 TRBV20-1 TGCAGTGCTACAGGGACAGGGCATGGCTACACCTTC CSATGTGHGYTF
TRBJ2-7 few . TRBV5-6 TGTGCCAGCAGCTTGCGGGGGAGGATCTACGAGCAGTACTTC CASSLRGRIYEQYF
TRBJ2-5 few . TRBV7-9 TGTGCCAGCAGACTGGCCGGCAGAGAAGAGACCCAGTACTTC CASRLAGREETQYF
TRBJ2-3 few TRBD2 TRBV5-1 TGCGCCAGCAGCTTGTCCGGACTAGCGGGGTTCACAGATACGCAGTATTTT CASSLSGLAGFTDTQYF
TRBJ2-3 many TRBD1 TRBV3-1 TGTGCCAGCAGCCTAACAGGGGGTGGGGGCACAGATACGCAGTATTTT CASSLTGGGGTDTQYF
TRBJ2-5 . . TRBV7-2 TGTGCCAGCAGCATACTAGGGCTGCAGTCGAAGGAGACCCAGTACTTC CASSILGLQSKETQYF